Listed here are 8 T cell receptor beta chains from one sample, sequenced in a study of OX40 agonist ivuxolimab in advanced cancers. Profiled with immunoSEQ multiplex PCR; TCRdb holds only in-frame clones, not every one. The table has more than 50,000 clones, over 80% seen once. The sample in question was CD4+ or CD8+ T cells sorted from blood, obtained in a trial of the OX40 agonist ivuxolimab. These receptors were collected from an adult with an advanced solid tumor such as melanoma, head and neck, liver or kidney cancer.

The chain carries TRBV2 and TRBJ1-1; TRBD1 agrees at 8 bases. Per the germline V gene, CDR1 is SNHLY and CDR2 is FYNNEI. V dropped 8 bases and J dropped 1; count of bases not matched to a gene: 6. CDR3 size: 14 residues. The CDR3 protein is CASCWTGSNTEAFF. The CDR3 DNA is TGTGCCAGCTGCTGGACAGGGTCGAACACTGAAGCTTTCTTT.

This chain links TRBV28 with TRBJ1-5; the D gene is possibly TRBD1 (5 bases). Trimming removed 3 bases from V and 11 bases from J, with 11 bases in between. The CDR3 loop spans 12 amino acids. Germline CDR1 reads MDHEN; CDR2 reads SYDVKM. DNA for the CDR3: TGTGCCAGCAGTTTGTCAGGGATGGCCCAGCATTTT. It translates to CASSLSGMAQHF.

The chain carries TRBV10-3 and TRBJ2-3, with D uncertain. The CDR3 sequence is 14 residues long. Germline-derived CDR1 and CDR2 are ENHRY and SYGVKD. V was cut by 4 bases and J by 5 bases, with 13 bases left in between. The CDR3 DNA reads as TGTGCCATCAGTGTGAACGGGCTCCAAGATACGCAGTATTTT. This codes for CAISVNGLQDTQYF.

The chain recombines TRBV5-1 with TRBJ1-3; no clear D. The germline gives CDR1 SGHRS, CDR2 YFSETQ. Trimming left V 4 bases short and J 0 bases short, with 17 bases between. The CDR3 spans 17 residues. DNA for the CDR3: TGCGCCAGCAGCCAGATCATGGGAGGGAGCTCTGGAAACACCATATATTTT. Protein: CASSQIMGGSSGNTIYF.

This chain uses TRBV5-4 with TRBJ2-5; weak D call: TRBD1 (6 bases). Trimming removed 3 bases at V and 5 bases at J, with 17 bases between. Looked up from germline, CDR1 is SGHNT and CDR2 is YYREEE (reference sequence). The CDR3 totals 15 residues. The DNA for the CDR3 is TGTGCCAGCAGCTACCCACAGGGATCCCGGGAGACCCAGTACTTC. Encoded protein: CASSYPQGSRETQYF.

The rearrangement uses TRBV11-2 and TRBJ2-2; D is ambiguous. Germline loops: CDR1 SGHAT, CDR2 FQNNGV. V gave up 3 bases and J gave up 7 bases, with 18 bases separating them. The CDR3 is made up of 16 amino acids. The CDR3 bases are TGTGCCAGCAGCTTGTTTCAGCTTCCCAACGGCGGGGAGCTGTTTTTT. It specifies CASSLFQLPNGGELFF.

The rearrangement uses TRBV11-3 and TRBJ2-3; D gene unclear. Trimming took off 1 base at V and 0 bases at J, with 8 bases between the two ends. This CDR3 spans 15 amino acids. Germline V gene data show CDR1 as SGHNT and CDR2 as YENEEA. CDR3 protein: CASSLGDWSTDTQYF. The CDR3 nucleotides read TGTGCCAGCAGCTTAGGCGACTGGAGCACAGATACGCAGTATTTT.

The chain joins TRBV9 to TRBJ2-5; 9 bases align to TRBD1. This CDR3 has 15 amino acids. The junction had 7 bases not matched to a gene; V was cut back by 2 bases and J by 5 bases. In germline, CDR1 is SGDLS, CDR2 YYNGEE. Written as DNA, the CDR3 is TGTGCCAGCAGCGTTGGACAGGGGCGGTGGGAGACCCAGTACTTC. It codes for CASSVGQGRWETQYF.